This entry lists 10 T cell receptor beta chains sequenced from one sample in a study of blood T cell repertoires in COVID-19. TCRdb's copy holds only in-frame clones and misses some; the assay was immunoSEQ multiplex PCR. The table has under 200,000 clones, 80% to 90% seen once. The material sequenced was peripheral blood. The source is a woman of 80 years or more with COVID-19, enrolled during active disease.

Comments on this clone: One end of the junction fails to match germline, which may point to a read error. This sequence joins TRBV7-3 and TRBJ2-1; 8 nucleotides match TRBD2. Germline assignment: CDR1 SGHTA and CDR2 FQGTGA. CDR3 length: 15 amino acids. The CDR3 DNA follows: TGTGCCAGCAGCCCCCGAGCGGGAGAGTACACTGAGCAGTTCTTC. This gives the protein CASSPRAGEYTEQFF. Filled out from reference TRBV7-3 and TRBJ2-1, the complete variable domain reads GAGVSQTPSNKVTEKGKYVELRCDPISGHTALYWYRQSLGQGPEFLIYFQGTGAADDSGLPNDRFFAVRPEGSVSTLKIQRTERGDSAVYLCASSPRAGEYTEQFFGPGTRLTVL.

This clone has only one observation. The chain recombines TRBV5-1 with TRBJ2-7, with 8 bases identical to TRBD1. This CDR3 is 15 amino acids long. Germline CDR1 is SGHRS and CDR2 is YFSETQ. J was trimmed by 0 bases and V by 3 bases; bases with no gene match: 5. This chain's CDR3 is CASSSWTGTSYEQYF. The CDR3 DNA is TGCGCCAGCAGCTCTTGGACAGGGACCTCCTACGAGCAGTACTTC.

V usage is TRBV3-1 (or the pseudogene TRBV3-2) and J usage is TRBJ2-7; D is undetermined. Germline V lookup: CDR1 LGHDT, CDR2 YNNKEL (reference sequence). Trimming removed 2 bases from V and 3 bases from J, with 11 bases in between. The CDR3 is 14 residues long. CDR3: CASSQSGHYYEQYF. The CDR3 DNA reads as TGTGCCAGCAGCCAATCCGGCCACTACTACGAGCAGTACTTC.

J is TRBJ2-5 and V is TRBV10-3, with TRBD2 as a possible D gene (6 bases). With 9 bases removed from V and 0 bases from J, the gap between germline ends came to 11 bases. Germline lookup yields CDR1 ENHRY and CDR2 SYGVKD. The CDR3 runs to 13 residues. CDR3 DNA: TGTGCCATTCGGGCGGGGTACCAAGAGACCCAGTACTTC. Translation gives CAIRAGYQETQYF.

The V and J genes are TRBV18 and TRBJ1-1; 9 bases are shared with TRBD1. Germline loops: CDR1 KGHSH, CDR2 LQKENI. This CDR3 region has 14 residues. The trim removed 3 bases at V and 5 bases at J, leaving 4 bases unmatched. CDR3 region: CASSPGQGITEAFF. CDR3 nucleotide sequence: TGTGCCAGCTCACCGGGACAGGGTATAACTGAAGCTTTCTTT.

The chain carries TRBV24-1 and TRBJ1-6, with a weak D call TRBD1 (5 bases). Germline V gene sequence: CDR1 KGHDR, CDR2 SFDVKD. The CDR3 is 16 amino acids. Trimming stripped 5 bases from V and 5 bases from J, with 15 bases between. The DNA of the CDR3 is TGTGCCACCAGTGCCCCAAGCAGGGATGATAATTCACCCCTCCACTTT. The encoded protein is CATSAPSRDDNSPLHF.

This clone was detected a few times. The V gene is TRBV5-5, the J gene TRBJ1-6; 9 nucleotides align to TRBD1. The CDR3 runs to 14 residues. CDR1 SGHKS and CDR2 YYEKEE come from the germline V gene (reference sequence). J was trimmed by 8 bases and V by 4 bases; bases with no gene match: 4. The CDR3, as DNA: TGTGCCAGCAGCCTGGGACAGGGTGATTCACCCCTCCACTTT. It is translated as CASSLGQGDSPLHF.

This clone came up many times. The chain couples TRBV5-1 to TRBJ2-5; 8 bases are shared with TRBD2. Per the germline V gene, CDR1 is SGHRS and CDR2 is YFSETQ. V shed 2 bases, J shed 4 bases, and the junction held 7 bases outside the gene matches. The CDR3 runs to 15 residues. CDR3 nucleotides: TGCGCCAGCAGCTTATTAAGCGGGAGTGGAGAGACCCAGTACTTC. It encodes CASSLLSGSGETQYF.

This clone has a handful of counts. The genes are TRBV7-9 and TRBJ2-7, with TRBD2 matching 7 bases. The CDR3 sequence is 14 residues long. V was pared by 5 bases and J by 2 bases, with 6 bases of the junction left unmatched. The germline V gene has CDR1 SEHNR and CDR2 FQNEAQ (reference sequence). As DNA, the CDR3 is TGTGCCAGCAGCGGCCCCGCGGGGGCCTACGAGCAGTACTTC. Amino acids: CASSGPAGAYEQYF.

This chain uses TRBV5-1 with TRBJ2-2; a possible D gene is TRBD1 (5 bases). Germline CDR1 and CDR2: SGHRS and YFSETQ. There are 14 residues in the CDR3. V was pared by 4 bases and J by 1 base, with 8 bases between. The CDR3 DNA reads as TGCGCCAGCAGCACAACAGGGAACACCGGGGAGCTGTTTTTT. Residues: CASSTTGNTGELFF.